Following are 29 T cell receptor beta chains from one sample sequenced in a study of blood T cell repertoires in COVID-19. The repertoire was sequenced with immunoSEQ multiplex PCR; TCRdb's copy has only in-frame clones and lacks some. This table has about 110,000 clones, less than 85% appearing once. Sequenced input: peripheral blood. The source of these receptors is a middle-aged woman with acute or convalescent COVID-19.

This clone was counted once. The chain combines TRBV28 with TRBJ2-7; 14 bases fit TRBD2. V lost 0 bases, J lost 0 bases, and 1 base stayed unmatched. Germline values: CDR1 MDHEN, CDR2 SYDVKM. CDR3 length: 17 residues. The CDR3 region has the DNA TGTGCCAGCAGTTTATGGACTAGCGGGGGGGGCTCCTACGAGCAGTACTTC. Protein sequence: CASSLWTSGGGSYEQYF.

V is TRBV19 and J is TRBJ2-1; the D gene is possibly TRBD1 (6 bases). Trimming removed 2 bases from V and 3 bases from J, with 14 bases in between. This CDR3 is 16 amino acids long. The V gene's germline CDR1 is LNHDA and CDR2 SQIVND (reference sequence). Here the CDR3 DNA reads TGTGCCAGTAGTATAAGCCGACAGGTACGCTACAATGAGCAGTTCTTC. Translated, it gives CASSISRQVRYNEQFF. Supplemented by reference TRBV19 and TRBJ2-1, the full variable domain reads DGGITQSPKYLFRKEGQNVTLSCEQNLNHDAMYWYRQDPGQGLRLIYYSQIVNDFQKGDIAEGYSVSREKKESFPLTVTSAQKNPTAFYLCASSISRQVRYNEQFFGPGTRLTVL.

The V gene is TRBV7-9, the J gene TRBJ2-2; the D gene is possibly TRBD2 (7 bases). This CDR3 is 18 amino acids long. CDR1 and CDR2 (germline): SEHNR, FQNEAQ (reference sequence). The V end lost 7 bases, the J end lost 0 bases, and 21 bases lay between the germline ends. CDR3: CASTVRGGGIPNTGELFF. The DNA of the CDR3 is TGTGCCAGCACCGTTAGAGGGGGAGGGATTCCGAACACCGGGGAGCTGTTTTTT.

Here the CDR3 reads CASRSGTGGDTGELFF. The CDR3 coding sequence is TGTGCCAGCAGGTCCGGGACAGGGGGCGACACCGGGGAGCTGTTTTTT. V is TRBV2 and J is TRBJ2-2, with 12 bases matching TRBD1. V gave up 6 bases and J gave up 3 bases; unmatched junction bases: 5. Germline CDR1 and CDR2: SNHLY and FYNNEI. The CDR3 runs 16 residues.

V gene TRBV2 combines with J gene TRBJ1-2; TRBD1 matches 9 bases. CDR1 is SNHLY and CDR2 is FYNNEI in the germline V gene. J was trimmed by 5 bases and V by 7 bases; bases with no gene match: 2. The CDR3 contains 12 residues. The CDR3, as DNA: TGTGCCAGCAAGGGACAGGGATATGGCTACACCTTC. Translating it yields CASKGQGYGYTF.

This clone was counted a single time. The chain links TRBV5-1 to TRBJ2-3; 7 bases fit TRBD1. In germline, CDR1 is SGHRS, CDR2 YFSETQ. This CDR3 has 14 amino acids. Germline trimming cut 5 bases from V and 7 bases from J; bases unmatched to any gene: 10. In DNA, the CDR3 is TGCGCCAGCAGAACCGGGACAGATTCGAATACGCAGTATTTT. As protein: CASRTGTDSNTQYF.

For the CDR3, the DNA is TGTGCCAGCAGTTTATGGGCAGGGGTACTCGATACGCAGTATTTT. Amino acids: CASSLWAGVLDTQYF. The chain carries TRBV27 and TRBJ2-3; weak D call: TRBD1 (6 bases). The V and J ends lost 1 base and 6 bases respectively, with 14 bases between them. The CDR3 sequence is 15 residues long. Germline CDR1 is MNHEY and CDR2 is SMNVEV (reference sequence).

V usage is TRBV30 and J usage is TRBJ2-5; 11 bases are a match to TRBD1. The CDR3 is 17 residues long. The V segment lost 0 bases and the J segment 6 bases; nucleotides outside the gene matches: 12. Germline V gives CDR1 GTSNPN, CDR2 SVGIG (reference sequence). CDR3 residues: CAWSVQVGQGELKTQYF. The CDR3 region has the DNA TGTGCCTGGAGTGTACAAGTGGGACAGGGGGAATTAAAGACCCAGTACTTC. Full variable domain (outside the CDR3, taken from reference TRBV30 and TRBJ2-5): SQTIHQWPATLVQPVGSPLSLECTVEGTSNPNLYWYRQAAGRGLQLLFYSVGIGQISSEVPQNLSASRPQDRQFILSSKKLLLSDSGFYLCAWSVQVGQGELKTQYFGPGTRLLVL.

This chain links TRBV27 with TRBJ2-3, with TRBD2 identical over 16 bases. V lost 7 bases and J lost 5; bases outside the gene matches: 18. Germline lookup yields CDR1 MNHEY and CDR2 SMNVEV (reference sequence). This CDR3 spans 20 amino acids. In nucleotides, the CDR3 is TGTGCCAGCACCCCGCTGGCCGGGACTAGCGGGGGGGCCGGTGGAGATACGCAGTATTTT. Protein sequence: CASTPLAGTSGGAGGDTQYF.

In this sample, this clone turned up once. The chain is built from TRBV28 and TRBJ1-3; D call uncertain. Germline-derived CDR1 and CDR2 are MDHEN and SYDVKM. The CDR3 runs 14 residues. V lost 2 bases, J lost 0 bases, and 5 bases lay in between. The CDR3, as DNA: TGTGCCAGCAGTTTAGGAGGCTCTGGAAACACCATATATTTT. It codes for CASSLGGSGNTIYF.

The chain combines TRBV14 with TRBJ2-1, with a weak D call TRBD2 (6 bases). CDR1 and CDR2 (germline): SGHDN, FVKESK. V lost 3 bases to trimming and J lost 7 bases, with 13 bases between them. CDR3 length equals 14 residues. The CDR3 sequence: CASSQVSAGNEQFF. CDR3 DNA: TGTGCCAGCAGCCAGGTGAGCGCGGGGAATGAGCAGTTCTTC.

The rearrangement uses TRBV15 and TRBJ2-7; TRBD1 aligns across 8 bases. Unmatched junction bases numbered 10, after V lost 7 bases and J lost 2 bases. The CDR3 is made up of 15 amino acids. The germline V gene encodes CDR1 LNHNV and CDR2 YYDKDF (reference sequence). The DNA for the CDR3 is TGTGCCACCAATCGATCGCAGGGGGCCCCCTACGAGCAGTACTTC. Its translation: CATNRSQGAPYEQYF.

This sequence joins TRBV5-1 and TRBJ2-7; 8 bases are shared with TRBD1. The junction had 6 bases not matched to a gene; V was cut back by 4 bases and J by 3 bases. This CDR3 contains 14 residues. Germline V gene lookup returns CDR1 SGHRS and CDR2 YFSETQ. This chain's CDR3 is CASSQRTGGYEQYF. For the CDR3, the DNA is TGCGCCAGCAGCCAAAGAACAGGGGGCTACGAGCAGTACTTC.

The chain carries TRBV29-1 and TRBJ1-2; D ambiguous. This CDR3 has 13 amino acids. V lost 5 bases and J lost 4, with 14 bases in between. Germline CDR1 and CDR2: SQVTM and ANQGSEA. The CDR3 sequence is CSVFLGGGYGYTF. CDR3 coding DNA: TGCAGCGTTTTCCTCGGCGGCGGCTATGGCTACACCTTC.

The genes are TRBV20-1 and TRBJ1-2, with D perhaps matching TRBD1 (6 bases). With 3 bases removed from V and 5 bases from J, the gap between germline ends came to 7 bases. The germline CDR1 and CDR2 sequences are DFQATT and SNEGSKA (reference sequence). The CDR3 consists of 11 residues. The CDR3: CSASQGYGYTF. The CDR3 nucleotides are TGCAGTGCTAGCCAGGGGTATGGCTACACCTTC.

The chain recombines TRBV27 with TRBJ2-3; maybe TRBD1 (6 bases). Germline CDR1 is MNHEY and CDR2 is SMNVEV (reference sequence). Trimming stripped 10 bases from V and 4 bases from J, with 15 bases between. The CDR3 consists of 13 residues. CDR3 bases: TGTGCCACCTCTACAGGGTGGGCAGATACGCAGTATTTT. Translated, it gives CATSTGWADTQYF.

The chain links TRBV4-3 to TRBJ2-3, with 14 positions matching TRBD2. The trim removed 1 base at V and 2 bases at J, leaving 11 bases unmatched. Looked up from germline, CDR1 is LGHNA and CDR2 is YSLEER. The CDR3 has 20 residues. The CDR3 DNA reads TGCGCCAGCAGCCAAGTAATGACTAGCGGGGGGGCGGGGGCCACAGATACGCAGTATTTT. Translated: CASSQVMTSGGAGATDTQYF.

The CDR3 DNA follows: TGTGCCAGCAGCCACACAGTGTGGTCTACTGAAGCTTTCTTT. As protein: CASSHTVWSTEAFF. The chain links TRBV3-1 (or the pseudogene TRBV3-2) to TRBJ1-1; D is uncertain. The V end was cut by 3 bases, the J end by 5 bases, with 13 bases between. In germline, CDR1 is LGHDT, CDR2 YNNKEL (reference sequence). The CDR3 is 14 amino acids.

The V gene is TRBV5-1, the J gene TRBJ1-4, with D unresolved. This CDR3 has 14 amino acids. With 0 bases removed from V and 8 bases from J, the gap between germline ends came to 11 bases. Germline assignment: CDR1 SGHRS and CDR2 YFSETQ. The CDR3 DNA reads TGCGCCAGCAGCTTGGCTGGCTCCATCGAAAAACTGTTTTTT. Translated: CASSLAGSIEKLFF.

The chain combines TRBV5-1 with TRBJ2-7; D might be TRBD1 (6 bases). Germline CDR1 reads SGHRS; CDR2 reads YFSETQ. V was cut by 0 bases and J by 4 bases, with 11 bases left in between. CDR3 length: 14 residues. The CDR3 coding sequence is TGCGCCAGCAGCTTGGCACAGGGACGGTACGAGCAGTACTTC. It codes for CASSLAQGRYEQYF.

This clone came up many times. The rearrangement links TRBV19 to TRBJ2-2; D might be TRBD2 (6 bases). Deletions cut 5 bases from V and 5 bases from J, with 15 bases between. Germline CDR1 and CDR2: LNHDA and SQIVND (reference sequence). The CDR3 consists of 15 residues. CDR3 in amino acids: CASSLGGRRTGELFF. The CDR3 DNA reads TGTGCCAGTAGTCTGGGGGGACGGAGGACCGGGGAGCTGTTTTTT.

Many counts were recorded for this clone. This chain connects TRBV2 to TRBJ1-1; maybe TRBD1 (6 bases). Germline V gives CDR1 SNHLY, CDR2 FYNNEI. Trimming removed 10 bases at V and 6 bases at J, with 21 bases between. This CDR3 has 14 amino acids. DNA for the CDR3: TGTGCCACAGGGCCGGTCGGGGAGGGGGCTGAAGCTTTCTTT. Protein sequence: CATGPVGEGAEAFF.

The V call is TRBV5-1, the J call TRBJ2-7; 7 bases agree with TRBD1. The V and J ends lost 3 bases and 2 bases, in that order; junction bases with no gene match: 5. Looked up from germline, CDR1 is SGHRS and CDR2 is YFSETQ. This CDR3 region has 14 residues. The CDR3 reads CASSSGQYPYEQYF. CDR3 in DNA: TGCGCCAGCAGCTCGGGACAGTACCCCTACGAGCAGTACTTC.

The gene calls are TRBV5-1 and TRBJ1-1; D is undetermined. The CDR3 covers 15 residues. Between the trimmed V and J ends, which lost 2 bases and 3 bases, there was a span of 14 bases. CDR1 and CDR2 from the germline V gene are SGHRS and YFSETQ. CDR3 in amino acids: CASSFNPLGDTEAFF. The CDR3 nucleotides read TGCGCCAGCAGCTTCAACCCACTCGGGGACACTGAAGCTTTCTTT.

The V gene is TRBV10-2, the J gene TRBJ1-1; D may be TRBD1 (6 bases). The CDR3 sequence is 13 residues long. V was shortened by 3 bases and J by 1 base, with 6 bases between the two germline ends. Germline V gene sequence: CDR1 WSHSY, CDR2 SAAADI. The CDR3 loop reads CASSEQGNTEAFF. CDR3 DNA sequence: TGCGCCAGCAGTGAACAGGGGAACACTGAAGCTTTCTTT.

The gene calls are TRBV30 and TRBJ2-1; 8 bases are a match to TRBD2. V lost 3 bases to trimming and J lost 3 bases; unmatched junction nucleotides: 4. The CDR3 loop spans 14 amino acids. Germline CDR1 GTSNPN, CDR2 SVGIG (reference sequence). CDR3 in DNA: TGTGCCTGGAGAGCGGGGGCCTACTACAATGAGCAGTTCTTC. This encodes CAWRAGAYYNEQFF.

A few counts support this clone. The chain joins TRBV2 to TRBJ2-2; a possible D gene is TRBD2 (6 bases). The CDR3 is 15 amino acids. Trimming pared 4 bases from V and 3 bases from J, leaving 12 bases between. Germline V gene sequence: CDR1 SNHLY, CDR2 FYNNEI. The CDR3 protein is CASSGRGKDTGELFF. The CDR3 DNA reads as TGTGCCAGCAGTGGTCGGGGGAAAGACACCGGGGAGCTGTTTTTT.

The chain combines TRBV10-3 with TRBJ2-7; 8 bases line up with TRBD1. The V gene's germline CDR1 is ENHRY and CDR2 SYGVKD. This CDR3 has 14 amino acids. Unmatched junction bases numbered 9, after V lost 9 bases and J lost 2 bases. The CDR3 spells CAMPRDRLTYEQYF. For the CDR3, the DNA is TGTGCCATGCCGCGGGACAGGTTAACCTACGAGCAGTACTTC.

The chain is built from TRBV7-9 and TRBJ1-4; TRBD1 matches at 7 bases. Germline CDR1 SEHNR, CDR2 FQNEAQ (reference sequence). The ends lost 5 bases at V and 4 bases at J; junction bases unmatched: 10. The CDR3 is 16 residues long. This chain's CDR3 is CASSNRGTVYNEKLFF. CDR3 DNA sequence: TGTGCCAGCAGCAATAGGGGGACAGTCTATAATGAAAAACTGTTTTTT.